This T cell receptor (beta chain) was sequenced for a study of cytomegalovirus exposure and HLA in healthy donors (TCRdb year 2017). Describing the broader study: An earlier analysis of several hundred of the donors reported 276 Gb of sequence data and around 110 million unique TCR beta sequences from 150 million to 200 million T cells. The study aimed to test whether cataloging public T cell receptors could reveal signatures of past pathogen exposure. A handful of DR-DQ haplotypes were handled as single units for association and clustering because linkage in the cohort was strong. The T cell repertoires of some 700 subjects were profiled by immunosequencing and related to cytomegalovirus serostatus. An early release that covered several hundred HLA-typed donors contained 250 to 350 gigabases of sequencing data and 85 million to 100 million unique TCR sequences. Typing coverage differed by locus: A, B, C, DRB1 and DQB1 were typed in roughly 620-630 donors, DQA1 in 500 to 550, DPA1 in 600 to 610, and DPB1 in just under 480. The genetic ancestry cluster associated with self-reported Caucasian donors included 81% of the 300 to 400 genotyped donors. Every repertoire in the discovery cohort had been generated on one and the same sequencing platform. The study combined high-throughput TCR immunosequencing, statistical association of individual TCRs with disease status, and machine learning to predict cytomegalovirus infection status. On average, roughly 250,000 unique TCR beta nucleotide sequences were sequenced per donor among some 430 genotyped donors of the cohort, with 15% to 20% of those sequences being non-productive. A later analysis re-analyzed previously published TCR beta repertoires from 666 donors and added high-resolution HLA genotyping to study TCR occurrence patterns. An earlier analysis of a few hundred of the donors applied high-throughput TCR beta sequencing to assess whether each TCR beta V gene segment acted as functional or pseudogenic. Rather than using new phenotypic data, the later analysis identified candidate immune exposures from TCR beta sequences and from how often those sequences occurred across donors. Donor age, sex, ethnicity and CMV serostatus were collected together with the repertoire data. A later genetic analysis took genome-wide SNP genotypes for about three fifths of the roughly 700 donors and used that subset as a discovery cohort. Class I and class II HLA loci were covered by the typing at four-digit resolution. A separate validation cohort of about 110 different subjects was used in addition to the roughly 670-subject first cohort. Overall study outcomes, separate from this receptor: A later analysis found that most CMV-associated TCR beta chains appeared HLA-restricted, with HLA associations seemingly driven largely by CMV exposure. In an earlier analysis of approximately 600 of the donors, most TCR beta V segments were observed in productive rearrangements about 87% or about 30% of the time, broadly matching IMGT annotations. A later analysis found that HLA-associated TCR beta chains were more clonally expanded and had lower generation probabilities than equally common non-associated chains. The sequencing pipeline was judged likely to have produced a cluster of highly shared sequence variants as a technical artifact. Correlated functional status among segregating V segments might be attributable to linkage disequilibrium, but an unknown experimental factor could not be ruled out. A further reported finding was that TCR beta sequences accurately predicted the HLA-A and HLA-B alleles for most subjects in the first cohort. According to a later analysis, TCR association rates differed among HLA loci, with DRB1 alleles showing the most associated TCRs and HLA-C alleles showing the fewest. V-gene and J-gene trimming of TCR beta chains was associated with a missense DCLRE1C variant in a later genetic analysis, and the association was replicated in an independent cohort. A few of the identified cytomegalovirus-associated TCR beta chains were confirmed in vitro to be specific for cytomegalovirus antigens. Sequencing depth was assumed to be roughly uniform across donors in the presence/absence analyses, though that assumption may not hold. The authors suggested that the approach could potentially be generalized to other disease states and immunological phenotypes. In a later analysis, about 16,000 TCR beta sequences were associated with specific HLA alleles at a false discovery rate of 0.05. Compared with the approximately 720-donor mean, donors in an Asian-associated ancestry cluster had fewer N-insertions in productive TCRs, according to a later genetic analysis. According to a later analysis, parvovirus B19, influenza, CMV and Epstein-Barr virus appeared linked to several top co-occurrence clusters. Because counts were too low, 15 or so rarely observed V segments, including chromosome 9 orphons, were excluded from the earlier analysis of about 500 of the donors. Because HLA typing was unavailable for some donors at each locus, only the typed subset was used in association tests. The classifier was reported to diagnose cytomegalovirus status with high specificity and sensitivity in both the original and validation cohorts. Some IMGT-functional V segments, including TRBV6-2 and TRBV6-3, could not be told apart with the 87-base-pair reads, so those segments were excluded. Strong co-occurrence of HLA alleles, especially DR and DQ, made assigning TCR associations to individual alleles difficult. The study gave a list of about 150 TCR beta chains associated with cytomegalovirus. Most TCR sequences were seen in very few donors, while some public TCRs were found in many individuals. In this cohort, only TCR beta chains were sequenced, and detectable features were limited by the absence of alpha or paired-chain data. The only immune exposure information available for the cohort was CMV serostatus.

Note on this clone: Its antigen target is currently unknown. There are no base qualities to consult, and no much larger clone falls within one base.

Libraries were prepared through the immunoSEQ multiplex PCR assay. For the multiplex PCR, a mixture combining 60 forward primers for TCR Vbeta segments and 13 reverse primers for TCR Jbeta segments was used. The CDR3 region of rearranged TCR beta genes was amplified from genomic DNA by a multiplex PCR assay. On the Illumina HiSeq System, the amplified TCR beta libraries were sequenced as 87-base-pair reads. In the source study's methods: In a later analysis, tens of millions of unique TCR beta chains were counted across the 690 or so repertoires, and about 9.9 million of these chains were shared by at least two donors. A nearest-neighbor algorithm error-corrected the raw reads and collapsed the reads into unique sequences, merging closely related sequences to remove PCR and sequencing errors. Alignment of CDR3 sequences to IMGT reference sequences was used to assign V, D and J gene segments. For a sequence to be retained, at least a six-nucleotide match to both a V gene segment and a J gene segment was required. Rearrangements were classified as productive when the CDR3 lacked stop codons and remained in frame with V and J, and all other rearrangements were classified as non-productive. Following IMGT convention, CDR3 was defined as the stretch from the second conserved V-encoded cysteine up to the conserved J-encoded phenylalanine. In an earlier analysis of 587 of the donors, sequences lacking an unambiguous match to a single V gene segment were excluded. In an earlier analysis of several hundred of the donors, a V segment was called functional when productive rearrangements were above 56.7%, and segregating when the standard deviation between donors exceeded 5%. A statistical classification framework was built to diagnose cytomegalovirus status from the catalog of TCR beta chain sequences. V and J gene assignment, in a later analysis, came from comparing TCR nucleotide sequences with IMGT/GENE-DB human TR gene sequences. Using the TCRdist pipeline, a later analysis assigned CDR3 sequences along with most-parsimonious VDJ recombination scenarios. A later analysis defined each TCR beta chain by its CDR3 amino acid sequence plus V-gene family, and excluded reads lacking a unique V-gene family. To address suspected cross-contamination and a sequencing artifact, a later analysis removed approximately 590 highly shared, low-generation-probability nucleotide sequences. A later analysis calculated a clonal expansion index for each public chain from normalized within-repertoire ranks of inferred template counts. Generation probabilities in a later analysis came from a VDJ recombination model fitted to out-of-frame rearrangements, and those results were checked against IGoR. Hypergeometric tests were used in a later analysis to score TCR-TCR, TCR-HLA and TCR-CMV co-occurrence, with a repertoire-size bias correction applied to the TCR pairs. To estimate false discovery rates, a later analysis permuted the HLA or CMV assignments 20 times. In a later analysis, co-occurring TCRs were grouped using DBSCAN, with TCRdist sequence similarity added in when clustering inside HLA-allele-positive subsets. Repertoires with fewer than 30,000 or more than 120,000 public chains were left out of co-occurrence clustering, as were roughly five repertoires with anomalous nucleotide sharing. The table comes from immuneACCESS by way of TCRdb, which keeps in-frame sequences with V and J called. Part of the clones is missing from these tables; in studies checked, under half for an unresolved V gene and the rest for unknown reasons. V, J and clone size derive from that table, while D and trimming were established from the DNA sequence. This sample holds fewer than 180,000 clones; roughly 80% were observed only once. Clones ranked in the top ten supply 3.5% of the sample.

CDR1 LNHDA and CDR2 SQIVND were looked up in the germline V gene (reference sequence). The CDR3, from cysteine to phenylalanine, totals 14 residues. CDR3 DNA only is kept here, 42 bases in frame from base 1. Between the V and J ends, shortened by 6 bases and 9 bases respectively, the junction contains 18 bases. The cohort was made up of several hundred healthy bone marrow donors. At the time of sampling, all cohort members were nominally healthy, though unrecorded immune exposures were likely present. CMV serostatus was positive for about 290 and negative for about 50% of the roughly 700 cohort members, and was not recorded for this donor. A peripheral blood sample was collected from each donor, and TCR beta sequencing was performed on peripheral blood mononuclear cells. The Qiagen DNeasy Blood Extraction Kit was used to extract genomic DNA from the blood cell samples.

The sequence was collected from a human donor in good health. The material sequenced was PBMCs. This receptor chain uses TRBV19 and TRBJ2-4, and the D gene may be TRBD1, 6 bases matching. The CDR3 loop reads CASRPGQASGIQYF. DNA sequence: TGTGCCAGTAGACCGGGACAAGCCTCGGGCATTCAGTACTTC.